A single sample is the source of the 8 T cell receptor beta chains below, sequenced in a study of regulatory T cells in long-lasting Graves disease. Documented time point: persistent/refractory GD, antithyroid drugs over 5 years with positive TRAb. Scientists built the TCR library using RNA that was extracted from PBMCs. Combining iRepertoire HTBI primers with Arm-PCR of CDR3 regions, the authors built TCR beta libraries. One entry per CDR3 protein results from TCRdb running MiXCR on the multiplex PCR reads. In the table there are around 460,000 distinct CDR3 sequences, 22% of which are singletons. Sequenced here: peripheral blood mononuclear cells (PBMCs), sampled when the disease was refractory, from a patient treated with antithyroid drugs. These receptors all come from a female donor with Graves disease.

This clonotype has only a few counts. The chain couples TRBV6-1 to TRBJ1-2, with D uncertain. CDR3 length equals 18 residues. Germline V gene lookup returns CDR1 MNHNS and CDR2 SASEGT. V lost 8 bases to trimming and J lost 4 bases, with 29 bases between them. As DNA, the CDR3 is TGTGCCAGCTCAAGAGAGGCCCGCTGGATCAATTTTCCCTATGGCTACACCTTC. It specifies CASSREARWINFPYGYTF.

This clonotype was seen ten or more times. The chain carries TRBV20-1 and TRBJ1-6, with D perhaps TRBD1 (5 bases). This CDR3 region has 14 residues. The V end was cut by 5 bases, the J end by 6 bases, with 14 bases between. CDR1 and CDR2 (germline): DFQATT, SNEGSKA (reference sequence). The CDR3 sequence is CSAQGLGGNSPLHF. CDR3 coding DNA: TGCAGTGCTCAGGGACTCGGAGGTAATTCACCCCTCCACTTT.

The gene calls are TRBV15 and TRBJ1-1; D may be TRBD1 (6 bases). V was cut by 0 bases and J by 8 bases, with 16 bases left in between. From germline, CDR1 is LNHNV and CDR2 YYDKDF (reference sequence). This CDR3 is 15 amino acids long. For the CDR3, the DNA is TGTGCCACCAGCAGAGAGGTGGTCCGAGGGGGGGAAGCTTTCTTT. Translated, it gives CATSREVVRGGEAFF.

This clonotype occurred a few times. This chain uses TRBV5-1 with TRBJ1-1, with no clear D. The V end lost 4 bases, the J end lost 1 base, and 11 bases lay between the germline ends. Per the germline V gene, CDR1 is SGHRS and CDR2 is YFSETQ. This CDR3 region has 14 residues. The CDR3 spells CASSPQPGNTEAFF. In DNA form, the CDR3 reads TGCGCCAGCAGCCCCCAGCCAGGGAACACTGAAGCTTTCTTT.

This chain links TRBV7-9 with TRBJ2-5; no definite D call. The CDR3 spans 14 residues. CDR1 is SEHNR and CDR2 is FQNEAQ in the germline V gene (reference sequence). Trimming took 0 bases from V and 4 from J, leaving 9 bases between them. The CDR3 nucleotides read TGTGCCAGCAGCTTAGCCATTTCCAGAGAGACCCAGTACTTC. This encodes CASSLAISRETQYF.

CDR3 protein: CASSVPVLYEQYF. The CDR3 DNA reads TGTGCCAGCAGTGTTCCGGTTTTATACGAGCAGTACTTC. This chain joins TRBV28 and TRBJ2-7; D is unclear. V dropped 5 bases and J dropped 4 bases, with 12 bases sitting between them. Germline CDR1 reads MDHEN; CDR2 reads SYDVKM. There are 13 residues in the CDR3.

This clonotype was recorded many times. The chain employs TRBV19 and TRBJ1-2; 8 nucleotides match TRBD1. The V gene's germline CDR1 is LNHDA and CDR2 SQIVND (reference sequence). CDR3 length: 15 residues. Trimming took 3 bases from V and 6 from J; bases not matched to a gene: 9. CDR3 nucleotides: TGTGCCAGTAGTATCCTCAGGGGGCGGTGGAATGGCTACACCTTC. Translation: CASSILRGRWNGYTF.

V and J are TRBV28 and TRBJ2-1, with 11 bases that match TRBD2. The V gene's germline CDR1 is MDHEN and CDR2 SYDVKM. V lost 8 bases to trimming and J lost 2 bases; unmatched junction nucleotides: 5. This CDR3 is built from 15 residues. The CDR3 DNA follows: TGTGCCAGCGGGGGACTAGCGGTGACCTACAATGAGCAGTTCTTC. Amino acids: CASGGLAVTYNEQFF.